Listed here are 27 T cell receptor beta chains from one sample, sequenced in a study of shared clonotypes between healthy human individuals. Profiling relied on immunoSEQ multiplex PCR, and the TCRdb table lists in-frame clones only, not all of them. The sample includes over 1.4 million clones, about 96% of them seen just once. The sequenced sample was naive CD4+ T cells sorted from blood. Subset: CD45RA+ positively selected. These receptors all stem from a man aged 30 to 45 in good health.

A word on this clone: This CDR3 is also generated by other DNA sequences in the sample. The chain uses TRBV19 and TRBJ2-7; either TRBD1 or TRBD2 may fit D (5 bases each). The CDR3 runs to 13 residues. CDR1 is LNHDA, CDR2 SQIVND, per germline (reference sequence). V was shortened by 3 bases and J by 2 bases, with 8 bases between the two germline ends. CDR3 loop: CASSIRGPYEQYF. The CDR3 coding sequence is TGTGCCAGTAGTATTCGGGGACCCTACGAGCAGTACTTC.

V is TRBV5-8 and J is TRBJ1-5; 7 bases map to TRBD1. Germline CDR1 is SGHTS and CDR2 is YDEGEE. V lost 3 bases, J lost 4 bases, and 10 bases stayed unmatched. The CDR3 extends over 16 amino acids. The CDR3 reads CASSWADRRQNQPQHF. CDR3 coding DNA: TGTGCCAGCAGCTGGGCGGACAGGCGACAAAATCAGCCCCAGCATTTT.

This clone is a singleton in its sample. This chain links TRBV4-1 with TRBJ2-3; D unclear. The germline V and J ends were trimmed by 0 bases and 2 bases, with 6 bases remaining between them. Per the germline V gene, CDR1 is MGHRA and CDR2 is YSYEKL. There are 14 residues in the CDR3. For the CDR3, the DNA is TGCGCCAGCAGCCAAGAGGGGTTCACAGATACGCAGTATTTT. Translating gives CASSQEGFTDTQYF.

The chain joins TRBV19 to TRBJ2-5; D call uncertain. Trimming stripped 8 bases from V and 0 bases from J, with 10 bases between. CDR1 LNHDA and CDR2 SQIVND come from the germline V gene (reference sequence). The CDR3 totals 13 residues. As DNA, the CDR3 is TGTGCCAGTCGAAAGGGCCACCAAGAGACCCAGTACTTC. Translation gives CASRKGHQETQYF.

The chain is built from TRBV5-1 and TRBJ2-7, with TRBD1 matching over 8 bases. Germline V CDR1 and CDR2: SGHRS, YFSETQ. With V trimmed by 4 bases and J by 4 bases, 10 bases remained unmatched. The CDR3 is 15 residues long. The CDR3 DNA follows: TGCGCCAGCAGCCCGGAGGCCAGGGGGCCTTACGAGCAGTACTTC. This encodes CASSPEARGPYEQYF. The complete variable domain, with remaining parts taken from reference TRBV5-1 and TRBJ2-7, reads KAGVTQTPRYLIKTRGQQVTLSCSPISGHRSVSWYQQTPGQGLQFLFEYFSETQRNKGNFPGRFSGRQFSNSRSEMNVSTLELGDSALYLCASSPEARGPYEQYFGPGTRLTVT.

The chain recombines TRBV19 with TRBJ2-7; possibly TRBD1 or TRBD2 for D (5 bases each). The V end was cut by 5 bases, the J end by 3 bases, with 14 bases between. The CDR3 covers 14 residues. Germline CDR1 reads LNHDA; CDR2 reads SQIVND (reference sequence). CDR3 loop: CASSYPGQSYEQYF. In DNA, the CDR3 is TGTGCCAGTAGTTACCCGGGGCAGAGCTACGAGCAGTACTTC. Together with reference TRBV19 and TRBJ2-7, the CDR3 gives the full variable domain: DGGITQSPKYLFRKEGQNVTLSCEQNLNHDAMYWYRQDPGQGLRLIYYSQIVNDFQKGDIAEGYSVSREKKESFPLTVTSAQKNPTAFYLCASSYPGQSYEQYFGPGTRLTVT.

The chain couples TRBV7-8 to TRBJ2-1; 8 nucleotides agree with TRBD2. The germline CDR1 and CDR2 sequences are SGHVS and FQNEAQ. The CDR3 has 15 amino acids. V dropped 3 bases and J dropped 0; count of bases not matched to a gene: 1. CDR3 in amino acids: CASSFREGSYNEQFF. The CDR3 DNA follows: TGTGCCAGCAGCTTCCGGGAGGGCTCCTACAATGAGCAGTTCTTC.

The chain links TRBV29-1 to TRBJ2-3, with 8 bases identical to TRBD1. V shed 4 bases and J 3 bases; nucleotides not matched to a gene: 18. From germline, CDR1 is SQVTM and CDR2 ANQGSEA. The CDR3 extends over 18 amino acids. Written as DNA, the CDR3 is TGCAGCGTTGGAACAGTAGCCGGGACAGGATGGAGTACAGATACGCAGTATTTT. It codes for CSVGTVAGTGWSTDTQYF.

V and J are TRBV6-5 and TRBJ1-5; D call uncertain. There are 13 residues in the CDR3. Trimming pared 6 bases from V and 3 bases from J, leaving 9 bases between. Per the germline V gene, CDR1 is MNHEY and CDR2 is SVGAGI. CDR3 amino acids: CASSGRYNQPQHF. The CDR3 DNA reads TGTGCCAGCAGCGGACGGTACAATCAGCCCCAGCATTTT.

The chain recombines TRBV2 with TRBJ1-5; tentatively, D is TRBD1 (5 bases). CDR3 size: 19 residues. Germline-derived CDR1 and CDR2 are SNHLY and FYNNEI. Between the trimmed V and J ends, which lost 8 bases and 7 bases, there was a span of 33 bases. CDR3 residues: CASAKPQVGAGSDRQPQHF. The CDR3 DNA reads as TGTGCCAGCGCTAAACCCCAGGTCGGGGCAGGGTCAGATCGGCAGCCCCAGCATTTT.

The chain employs TRBV19 and TRBJ2-7, with TRBD1 matching 10 bases. The V segment lost 3 bases and the J segment 6 bases; nucleotides outside the gene matches: 8. Germline V gene sequence: CDR1 LNHDA, CDR2 SQIVND (reference sequence). The CDR3 spans 15 residues. CDR3 loop: CASSISRDRGTEQYF. The CDR3 DNA reads TGTGCCAGTAGTATTTCCCGGGACAGGGGAACCGAGCAGTACTTC. The variable domain in full, completed from reference TRBV19 and TRBJ2-7, reads DGGITQSPKYLFRKEGQNVTLSCEQNLNHDAMYWYRQDPGQGLRLIYYSQIVNDFQKGDIAEGYSVSREKKESFPLTVTSAQKNPTAFYLCASSISRDRGTEQYFGPGTRLTVT.

The gene calls are TRBV9 and TRBJ2-5; 7 nucleotides agree with TRBD2. V trimming: 4 bases; J trimming: 5 bases; junction bases outside the gene matches: 20. Per the germline V gene, CDR1 is SGDLS and CDR2 is YYNGEE. This CDR3 contains 18 residues. This chain's CDR3 is CASSPQSNRLADRETQYF. In nucleotides, the CDR3 is TGTGCCAGCAGCCCCCAGTCCAATCGACTAGCAGATCGGGAGACCCAGTACTTC.

The chain joins TRBV15 to TRBJ1-1, with D possibly TRBD1 on 6 matching bases. The V end lost 1 base, the J end lost 7 bases, and 10 bases lay between the germline ends. The germline CDR1 and CDR2 sequences are LNHNV and YYDKDF (reference sequence). This CDR3 spans 13 amino acids. The DNA for the CDR3 is TGTGCCACCAGCAGAGGAGGGGGGATTGAAGCTTTCTTT. This sequence encodes CATSRGGGIEAFF.

The count of this clone is one. The chain uses TRBV11-2 and TRBJ1-1; TRBD1 matches at 9 bases. J gave up 7 bases and V 2 bases, and 14 bases lay outside the gene matches. This CDR3 spans 17 amino acids. Germline CDR1 SGHAT, CDR2 FQNNGV. CDR3 coding DNA: TGTGCCAGCAGCTTACGCCGGGACAGGGTGCTTAATGTTGAAGCTTTCTTT. It codes for CASSLRRDRVLNVEAFF. Full variable domain (missing parts from reference TRBV11-2 and TRBJ1-1): EAGVAQSPRYKIIEKRQSVAFWCNPISGHATLYWYQQILGQGPKLLIQFQNNGVVDDSQLPKDRFSAERLKGVDSTLKIQPAKLEDSAVYLCASSLRRDRVLNVEAFFGQGTRLTVV.

The chain has TRBV6-5 and TRBJ2-6; TRBD1 matches at 11 bases. CDR1 is MNHEY and CDR2 is SVGAGI in the germline V gene. V lost 5 bases to trimming and J lost 12 bases; unmatched junction nucleotides: 6. The CDR3 totals 14 residues. CDR3 amino acids: CASSGQGAQVVLTF. The CDR3 nucleotides are TGTGCCAGCAGTGGACAGGGGGCGCAGGTCGTCCTGACTTTC.

The J gene is TRBJ2-2, the V gene TRBV7-2; TRBD2 matches 9 bases. The CDR3 loop spans 15 amino acids. Germline CDR1 reads SGHTA; CDR2 reads FQGNSA. V was pared by 1 base and J by 7 bases, with 4 bases of the junction left unmatched. CDR3 DNA sequence: TGTGCCAGCAGCTTAGGGGGACTAGCATTCGGGGAGCTGTTTTTT. This translates into CASSLGGLAFGELFF.

CDR3 DNA sequence: TGCGCCAGCAGCAGCCTAGCGCAGGATGAGCAGTTCTTC. Translating it yields CASSSLAQDEQFF. This chain uses TRBV5-1 with TRBJ2-1, with D maybe TRBD2 (6 bases). Germline loops: CDR1 SGHRS, CDR2 YFSETQ. V lost 4 bases, J lost 8 bases, and 13 bases lay in between. The CDR3 spans 13 residues.

The chain has TRBV6-1 and TRBJ2-2; D is undetermined. Deletions cut 9 bases from V and 4 bases from J, with 6 bases between. Per germline, CDR1 MNHNS and CDR2 SASEGT. The CDR3 covers 11 residues. The CDR3 loop is CARLFTGELFF. The CDR3 bases are TGTGCCAGACTATTCACCGGGGAGCTGTTTTTT.

The V call is TRBV11-2, the J call TRBJ2-5; D is possibly TRBD2 (6 bases). In germline, CDR1 is SGHAT, CDR2 FQNNGV. This CDR3 spans 13 amino acids. V gave up 5 bases and J gave up 4 bases, with 11 bases separating them. The CDR3 protein is CASSRGFGETQYF. Written as DNA, the CDR3 is TGTGCCAGCAGCCGGGGGTTTGGAGAGACCCAGTACTTC.

This sequence joins TRBV28 and TRBJ1-5; D remains ambiguous. The CDR3 spans 14 residues. V shed 3 bases and J shed 5 bases, with 11 bases lying between them. Germline V gene sequence: CDR1 MDHEN, CDR2 SYDVKM. The CDR3 bases are TGTGCCAGCAGTTTTATTCAGGCGGATCAGCCCCAGCATTTT. It specifies CASSFIQADQPQHF.

In its sample, this clone was seen a few times. The chain has TRBV9 and TRBJ2-7; D may be TRBD1 (5 bases). Germline lookup yields CDR1 SGDLS and CDR2 YYNGEE. CDR3 length: 14 residues. The V gene lost 0 bases and the J gene lost 2 bases, with 9 bases spanning the gap. The CDR3 here is CASSVGQRTYEQYF. CDR3 coding DNA: TGTGCCAGCAGCGTAGGACAGCGAACCTACGAGCAGTACTTC.

J is TRBJ1-2 and V is TRBV28; maybe TRBD1 (5 bases). The CDR3 is made up of 19 amino acids. Trimming pared 5 bases from V and 0 bases from J, leaving 25 bases between. The germline V gene encodes CDR1 MDHEN and CDR2 SYDVKM. The CDR3 here is CASSGTEYDISRPNYGYTF. Here the CDR3 DNA reads TGTGCCAGCAGTGGGACGGAGTACGATATATCCCGACCTAACTATGGCTACACCTTC.

This clone was observed a single time. For the CDR3, the DNA is TGTGCCAGCAGTGCCTTAACAATTCGGTCCACCGGGGAGCTGTTTTTT. Protein: CASSALTIRSTGELFF. The chain recombines TRBV6-1 with TRBJ2-2; D not resolved. The CDR3 runs to 16 residues. From germline, CDR1 is MNHNS and CDR2 SASEGT. V was trimmed by 4 bases and J by 4 bases, leaving 16 bases between them.

The table lists this clone with a count of one. The junction does not match germline at one end; this may be a read error. Other nucleotide sequences in the sample specify the same CDR3. The chain has TRBV2 and TRBJ2-7; no reliable D call. CDR3 length: 12 amino acids. Germline lookup yields CDR1 SNHLY and CDR2 FYNNEI. CDR3 coding DNA: TGTGCCAGCAGCGAAGATACCTACGAGCAGTACTTC. Its protein product is CASSEDTYEQYF.

The chain has TRBV5-3 and TRBJ2-1; D is uncertain. TRBV5-3 belongs to the ORF category, with a function that is uncertain. Trimming shortened V by 6 bases and J by 8 bases, and 21 bases separated the two germline ends. There are 15 residues in the CDR3. The DNA for the CDR3 is TGTGCCAGAATACGGTCCTGGGCCCGAAGGGATGAGCAGTTCTTC. The encoded protein is CARIRSWARRDEQFF.

J is TRBJ2-1 and V is TRBV27, with 12 nucleotides matching TRBD2. This CDR3 is built from 17 residues. Germline CDR1 MNHEY, CDR2 SMNVEV (reference sequence). The V segment lost 2 bases and the J segment 4 bases; nucleotides outside the gene matches: 6. The CDR3, as DNA: TGTGCCAGCAGTTTAGCGACTAGCGGGAGTTGGTACAATGAGCAGTTCTTC. It yields the protein CASSLATSGSWYNEQFF.

This clone was recorded once. A junction end diverges from the germline sequence, so it may reflect a read error. The chain couples TRBV5-4 to TRBJ2-7; 9 bases match TRBD1. This CDR3 is built from 14 residues. Germline-derived CDR1 and CDR2 are SGHNT and YYREEE (reference sequence). The CDR3 reads CASSLTGGSRGLHF. In DNA form, the CDR3 reads TGTGCCAGCAGCTTGACAGGGGGCTCCCGAGGCCTGCACTTC.